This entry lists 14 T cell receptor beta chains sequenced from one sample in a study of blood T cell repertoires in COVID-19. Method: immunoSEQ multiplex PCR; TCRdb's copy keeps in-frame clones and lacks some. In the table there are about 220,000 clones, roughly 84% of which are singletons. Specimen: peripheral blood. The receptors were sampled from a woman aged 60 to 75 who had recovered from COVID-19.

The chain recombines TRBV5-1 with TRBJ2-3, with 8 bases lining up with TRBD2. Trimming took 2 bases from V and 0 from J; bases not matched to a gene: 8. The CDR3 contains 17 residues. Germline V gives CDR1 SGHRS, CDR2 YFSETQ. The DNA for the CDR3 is TGCGCCAGCAGCTTTCCCCCTAGCGGGTATAGCACAGATACGCAGTATTTT. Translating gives CASSFPPSGYSTDTQYF. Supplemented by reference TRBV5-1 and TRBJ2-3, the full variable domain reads KAGVTQTPRYLIKTRGQQVTLSCSPISGHRSVSWYQQTPGQGLQFLFEYFSETQRNKGNFPGRFSGRQFSNSRSEMNVSTLELGDSALYLCASSFPPSGYSTDTQYFGPGTRLTVL.

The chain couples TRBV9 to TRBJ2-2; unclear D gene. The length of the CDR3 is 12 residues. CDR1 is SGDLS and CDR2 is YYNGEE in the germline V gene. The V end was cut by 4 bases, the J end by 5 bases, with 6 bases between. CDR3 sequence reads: CASSPTTGELFF. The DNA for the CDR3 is TGTGCCAGCAGCCCGACAACCGGGGAGCTGTTTTTT.

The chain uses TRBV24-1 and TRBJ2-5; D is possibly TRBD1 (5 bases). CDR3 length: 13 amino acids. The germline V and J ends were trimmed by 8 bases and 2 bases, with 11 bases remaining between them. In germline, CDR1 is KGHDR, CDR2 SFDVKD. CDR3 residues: CATTWGKQETQYF. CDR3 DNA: TGTGCCACCACTTGGGGCAAGCAAGAGACCCAGTACTTC.

The chain's CDR3 is CASSQGLAGYEQYF. The CDR3 DNA sequence: TGTGCCAGCAGCCAAGGCCTAGCGGGTTACGAGCAGTACTTC. The gene calls are TRBV4-2 and TRBJ2-7, with TRBD2 matching 8 bases. This CDR3 is 14 amino acids long. Trimming took 1 base from V and 4 from J; bases not matched to a gene: 3. Germline CDR1 is LGHNA and CDR2 is YNFKEQ.

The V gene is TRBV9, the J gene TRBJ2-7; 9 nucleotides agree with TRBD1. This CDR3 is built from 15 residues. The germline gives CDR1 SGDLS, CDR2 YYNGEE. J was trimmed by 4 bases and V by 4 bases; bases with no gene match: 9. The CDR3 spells CASSSHPGQGYEQYF. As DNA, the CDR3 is TGTGCCAGCAGCTCCCACCCGGGACAGGGTTACGAGCAGTACTTC.

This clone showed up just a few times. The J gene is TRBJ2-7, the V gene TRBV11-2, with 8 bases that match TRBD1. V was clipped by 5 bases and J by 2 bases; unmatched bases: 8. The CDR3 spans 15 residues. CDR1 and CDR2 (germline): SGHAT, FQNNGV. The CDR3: CASSIDRGPTYEQYF. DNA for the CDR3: TGTGCCAGCAGCATCGACAGGGGTCCTACCTACGAGCAGTACTTC.

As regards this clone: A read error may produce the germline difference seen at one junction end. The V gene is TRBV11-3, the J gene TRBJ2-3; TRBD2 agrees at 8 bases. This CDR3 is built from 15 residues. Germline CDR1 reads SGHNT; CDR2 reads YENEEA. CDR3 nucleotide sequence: TGTACCAGCTCAGAAGCGGGGGAGTCCACAGATACGCAGTATTTT. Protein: CTSSEAGESTDTQYF.

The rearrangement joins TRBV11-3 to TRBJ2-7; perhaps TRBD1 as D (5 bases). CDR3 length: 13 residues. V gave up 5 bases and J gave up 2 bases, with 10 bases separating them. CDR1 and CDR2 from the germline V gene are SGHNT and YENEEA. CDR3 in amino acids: CASSAGSTYEQYF. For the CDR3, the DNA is TGTGCCAGCAGCGCAGGGTCTACCTACGAGCAGTACTTC.

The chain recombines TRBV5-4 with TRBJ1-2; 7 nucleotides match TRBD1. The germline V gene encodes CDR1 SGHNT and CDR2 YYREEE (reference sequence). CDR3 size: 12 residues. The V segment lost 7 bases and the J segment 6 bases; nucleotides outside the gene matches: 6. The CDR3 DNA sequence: TGTGCCAGCGAAGGACAGGATGATGGCTACACCTTC. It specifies CASEGQDDGYTF.

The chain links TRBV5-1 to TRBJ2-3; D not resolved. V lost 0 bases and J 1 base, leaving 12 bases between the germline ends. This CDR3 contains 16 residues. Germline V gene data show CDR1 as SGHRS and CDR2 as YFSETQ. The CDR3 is CASSLGIAPGTDTQYF. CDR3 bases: TGCGCCAGCAGCTTGGGTATCGCGCCTGGCACAGATACGCAGTATTTT.

The CDR3 is CASSLEQGVYEQYF. Written as DNA, the CDR3 is TGCGCCAGCAGCTTGGAACAGGGCGTCTACGAGCAGTACTTC. The rearrangement links TRBV5-1 to TRBJ2-7; tentative D call: TRBD1 (6 bases). The CDR3 runs 14 residues. Trimming left V 0 bases short and J 3 bases short, with 10 bases between. Per the germline V gene, CDR1 is SGHRS and CDR2 is YFSETQ.

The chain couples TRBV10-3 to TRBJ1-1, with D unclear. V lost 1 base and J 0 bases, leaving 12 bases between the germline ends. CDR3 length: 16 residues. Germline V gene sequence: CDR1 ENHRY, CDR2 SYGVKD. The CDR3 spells CAISEFIGLLNTEAFF. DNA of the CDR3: TGTGCCATCAGTGAGTTCATCGGACTCCTGAACACTGAAGCTTTCTTT.

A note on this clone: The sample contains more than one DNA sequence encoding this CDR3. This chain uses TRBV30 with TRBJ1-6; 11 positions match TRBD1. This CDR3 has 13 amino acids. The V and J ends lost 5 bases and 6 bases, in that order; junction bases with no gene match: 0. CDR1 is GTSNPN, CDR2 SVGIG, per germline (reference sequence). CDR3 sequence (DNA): TGTGCCTGGGGGACAGGGGGTAATTCACCCCTCCACTTT. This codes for CAWGTGGNSPLHF.

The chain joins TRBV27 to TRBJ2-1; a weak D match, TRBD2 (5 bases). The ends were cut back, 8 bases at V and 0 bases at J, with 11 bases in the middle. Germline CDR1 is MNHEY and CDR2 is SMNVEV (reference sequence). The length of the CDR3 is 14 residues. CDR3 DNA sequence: TGTGCCAGCGGACTGGTTAGCTCCTACAATGAGCAGTTCTTC. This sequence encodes CASGLVSSYNEQFF.